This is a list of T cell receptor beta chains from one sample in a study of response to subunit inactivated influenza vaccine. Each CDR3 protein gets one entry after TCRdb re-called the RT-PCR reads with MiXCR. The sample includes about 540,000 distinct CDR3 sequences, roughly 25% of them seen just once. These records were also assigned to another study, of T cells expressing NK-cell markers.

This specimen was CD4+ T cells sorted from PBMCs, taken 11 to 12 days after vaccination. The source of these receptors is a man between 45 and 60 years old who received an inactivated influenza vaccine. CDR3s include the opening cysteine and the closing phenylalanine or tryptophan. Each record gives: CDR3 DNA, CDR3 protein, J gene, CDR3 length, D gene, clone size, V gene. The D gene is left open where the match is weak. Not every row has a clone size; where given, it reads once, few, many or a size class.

CDR3 DNA: TGCAGTGGAACCTATAAAGCTAACTATGGCTACACCTTC; CDR3 protein: CSGTYKANYGYTF; J gene: TRBJ1-2; CDR3 length: 13; D gene: NA; clone size: NA; V gene: TRBV20-1
CDR3 DNA: TGTGCCATCAGAAACCCGGGACAGGGGAACCAAGAGACCCAGTACTTC; CDR3 protein: CAIRNPGQGNQETQYF; J gene: TRBJ2-5; CDR3 length: 16; D gene: TRBD1; clone size: few; V gene: TRBV10-3
CDR3 DNA: TGTGCCAGCAGCCCCGTAGTCAGCTCTGGGGCCAACGTCCTGACTTTC; CDR3 protein: CASSPVVSSGANVLTF; J gene: TRBJ2-6; CDR3 length: 16; D gene: NA; clone size: NA; V gene: TRBV3-1
CDR3 DNA: TGTGCCAGCAGCTCGGACAGGGGCAATCAGCCCCAGCATTTT; CDR3 protein: CASSSDRGNQPQHF; J gene: TRBJ1-5; CDR3 length: 14; D gene: TRBD1; clone size: few; V gene: TRBV11-2
CDR3 DNA: TGTGCCAGCAGTTACTCGATTGCCAGGCCCTCCTACAATGAGCAGTTCTTC; CDR3 protein: CASSYSIARPSYNEQFF; J gene: TRBJ2-1; CDR3 length: 17; D gene: NA; clone size: few; V gene: TRBV6-5
CDR3 DNA: TGCAGCGTGGGGACTGAACCCTACGAGCAGTACTTC; CDR3 protein: CSVGTEPYEQYF; J gene: TRBJ2-7; CDR3 length: 12; D gene: NA; clone size: NA; V gene: TRBV29-1
CDR3 DNA: TGCGCCAGCAGCTTTGGACAGGGTAACGAGCAGTACTTC; CDR3 protein: CASSFGQGNEQYF; J gene: TRBJ2-7; CDR3 length: 13; D gene: TRBD1; clone size: few; V gene: TRBV5-1
CDR3 DNA: TGCGCCAGCAGCTTGGGGGACAGGGGTATGAATGGCTACACCTTC; CDR3 protein: CASSLGDRGMNGYTF; J gene: TRBJ1-2; CDR3 length: 15; D gene: TRBD1; clone size: NA; V gene: TRBV5-1
CDR3 DNA: TGTGCCAGCTCACTTCTTTTGGGCCCCTGGGATGAGCAGTTCTTC; CDR3 protein: CASSLLLGPWDEQFF; J gene: TRBJ2-1; CDR3 length: 15; D gene: NA; clone size: NA; V gene: TRBV18
CDR3 DNA: TGTGCCAGCAGTGACTCCCCAGGGACGGTCACCGGGGAGCTGTTTTTT; CDR3 protein: CASSDSPGTVTGELFF; J gene: TRBJ2-2; CDR3 length: 16; D gene: NA; clone size: few; V gene: TRBV6-4
CDR3 DNA: TGTGCCAGCAGCCCCGCCAGGGGGATTGAAAAACTGTTTTTT; CDR3 protein: CASSPARGIEKLFF; J gene: TRBJ1-4; CDR3 length: 14; D gene: TRBD1; clone size: NA; V gene: TRBV7-2
CDR3 DNA: TGTGCCAGCAGCAAATCTGGACTAGCGGGAGTAGAGACCCAGTACTTC; CDR3 protein: CASSKSGLAGVETQYF; J gene: TRBJ2-5; CDR3 length: 16; D gene: TRBD2; clone size: NA; V gene: TRBV7-6
CDR3 DNA: TGTGCCAGCAGCTTAAGTGCCAGGCCGAACACCGGGGAGCTGTTTTTT; CDR3 protein: CASSLSARPNTGELFF; J gene: TRBJ2-2; CDR3 length: 16; D gene: NA; clone size: NA; V gene: TRBV7-2
CDR3 DNA: TGTGCCAGCAGCTTAGGACAGAGGAATCAGCCCCAGCATTTT; CDR3 protein: CASSLGQRNQPQHF; J gene: TRBJ1-5; CDR3 length: 14; D gene: NA; clone size: few; V gene: TRBV7-2
CDR3 DNA: TGTGCCAGCAGCCAGGGACAGGGCGAGCAGTACTTC; CDR3 protein: CASSQGQGEQYF; J gene: TRBJ2-7; CDR3 length: 12; D gene: TRBD1; clone size: NA; V gene: TRBV28
CDR3 DNA: TGTGCCAGCAGCCCCCACCGAGGGACATTCCTTCGGCCCATGAACACTGAAGCTTTCTTT; CDR3 protein: CASSPHRGTFLRPMNTEAFF; J gene: TRBJ1-1; CDR3 length: 20; D gene: NA; clone size: few; V gene: TRBV14
CDR3 DNA: TGTGCCAGCAGTTACTCGGTTAATGCCGCCGGGAAGACGTTGGGAAAACTGTTTTTT; CDR3 protein: CASSYSVNAAGKTLGKLFF; J gene: TRBJ1-4; CDR3 length: 19; D gene: NA; clone size: NA; V gene: TRBV6-5
CDR3 DNA: TGCGCCAGCAGCACAACTAGCGGAGGAACTCCCTACGAGCAGTACTTC; CDR3 protein: CASSTTSGGTPYEQYF; J gene: TRBJ2-7; CDR3 length: 16; D gene: TRBD2; clone size: few; V gene: TRBV5-1
CDR3 DNA: TGTGCCAGCAGCCCTCAGACTAGCGGACAACAAGAGACCCAGTACTTC; CDR3 protein: CASSPQTSGQQETQYF; J gene: TRBJ2-5; CDR3 length: 16; D gene: TRBD2; clone size: NA; V gene: TRBV7-6
CDR3 DNA: TGTGCCAGCAGCCGGATAGGGACTAGCGGGACGTACTTC; CDR3 protein: CASSRIGTSGTYF; J gene: TRBJ2-5; CDR3 length: 13; D gene: TRBD2; clone size: few; V gene: TRBV7-8
CDR3 DNA: TGTGCCAGCAGGGTAGGGCGGGGGGGCCGGCAAGAGACCCAGTACTTC; CDR3 protein: CASRVGRGGRQETQYF; J gene: TRBJ2-5; CDR3 length: 16; D gene: TRBD2; clone size: many; V gene: TRBV7-8
CDR3 DNA: TGCGCCAGCAGCTTGGGAATGGGTCGCGGGGAGACCCAGTACTTC; CDR3 protein: CASSLGMGRGETQYF; J gene: TRBJ2-5; CDR3 length: 15; D gene: NA; clone size: few; V gene: TRBV5-1
CDR3 DNA: TGTGCCAGCAGCCAAGAGACTTCTACGCAGTATTTT; CDR3 protein: CASSQETSTQYF; J gene: TRBJ2-3; CDR3 length: 12; D gene: NA; clone size: NA; V gene: TRBV14
CDR3 DNA: TGCAGTGCTAGAACAGGGGGAGAGACCCAGTACTTC; CDR3 protein: CSARTGGETQYF; J gene: TRBJ2-5; CDR3 length: 12; D gene: TRBD1; clone size: many; V gene: TRBV20-1
CDR3 DNA: TGCGCCAGCAGTGGGGGACCGAGCACAGATACGCAGTATTTT; CDR3 protein: CASSGGPSTDTQYF; J gene: TRBJ2-3; CDR3 length: 14; D gene: NA; clone size: many; V gene: TRBV5-1
CDR3 DNA: TGCGCCAGCAGCCCTGGACTAGCGGGAGACATAGATACGCAGTATTTT; CDR3 protein: CASSPGLAGDIDTQYF; J gene: TRBJ2-3; CDR3 length: 16; D gene: TRBD2; clone size: NA; V gene: TRBV5-1
CDR3 DNA: TGTGCCATCAGTGAAACAGGGTACAGCAATCAGCCCCAGCATTTT; CDR3 protein: CAISETGYSNQPQHF; J gene: TRBJ1-5; CDR3 length: 15; D gene: NA; clone size: NA; V gene: TRBV10-3
CDR3 DNA: TGCAGTGCTAGAGCCCGAAGGACAGGAAACACCGGGGAGCTGTTTTTT; CDR3 protein: CSARARRTGNTGELFF; J gene: TRBJ2-2; CDR3 length: 16; D gene: TRBD1; clone size: many; V gene: TRBV20-1
CDR3 DNA: TGTGCCAGCAGAAAGGGACAGGGGGTCAGTGAGCAGTTCTTC; CDR3 protein: CASRKGQGVSEQFF; J gene: TRBJ2-1; CDR3 length: 14; D gene: TRBD1; clone size: NA; V gene: TRBV6-1
CDR3 DNA: TGTGCCAGCAGGGCCGGGACAGGGGACAAGGGCGAGCAGTACTTC; CDR3 protein: CASRAGTGDKGEQYF; J gene: TRBJ2-7; CDR3 length: 15; D gene: TRBD1; clone size: NA; V gene: TRBV6-1
CDR3 DNA: TGCGCCAGCAGCCAAGTTTTAGGGGGCAAGTCCTACAATGAGCAGTTCTTC; CDR3 protein: CASSQVLGGKSYNEQFF; J gene: TRBJ2-1; CDR3 length: 17; D gene: TRBD1; clone size: few; V gene: TRBV4-1
CDR3 DNA: TGTGCCAGCAGCAAGGCTAGGAGGGACGAGCAGTACTTC; CDR3 protein: CASSKARRDEQYF; J gene: TRBJ2-7; CDR3 length: 13; D gene: NA; clone size: NA; V gene: TRBV21-1
CDR3 DNA: TGCAGTGCTAGAGTGGGCTATGAAAAACTGTTTTTT; CDR3 protein: CSARVGYEKLFF; J gene: TRBJ1-4; CDR3 length: 12; D gene: NA; clone size: many; V gene: TRBV20-1
CDR3 DNA: TGTGCCAGCAGCCCCTGGACTAGCGGGGGCTACAATGAGCAGTTCTTC; CDR3 protein: CASSPWTSGGYNEQFF; J gene: TRBJ2-1; CDR3 length: 16; D gene: TRBD2; clone size: few; V gene: TRBV5-5
CDR3 DNA: TGCAGCGTTGCACCCCAAAGCCGGAGGTCAGATACGCAGTATTTT; CDR3 protein: CSVAPQSRRSDTQYF; J gene: TRBJ2-3; CDR3 length: 15; D gene: NA; clone size: NA; V gene: TRBV29-1
CDR3 DNA: TGCAGTGCCCCCCGGACTAGCGGGCCCTCCTACGAGCAGTACTTC; CDR3 protein: CSAPRTSGPSYEQYF; J gene: TRBJ2-7; CDR3 length: 15; D gene: TRBD2; clone size: few; V gene: TRBV20-1
CDR3 DNA: TGTGCCAGCGGGATGCAGGGGTTACCCCTCCACTTT; CDR3 protein: CASGMQGLPLHF; J gene: TRBJ1-6; CDR3 length: 12; D gene: NA; clone size: few; V gene: TRBV7-2
CDR3 DNA: TGTGCCAGCAGCCACCGACAGAACCAAGAGACCCAGTACTTC; CDR3 protein: CASSHRQNQETQYF; J gene: TRBJ2-5; CDR3 length: 14; D gene: NA; clone size: NA; V gene: TRBV3-1
CDR3 DNA: TGCGCCAGCAGATCACAGGGGGCTAGGGCTGAAGCTTTCTTT; CDR3 protein: CASRSQGARAEAFF; J gene: TRBJ1-1; CDR3 length: 14; D gene: TRBD1; clone size: NA; V gene: TRBV5-1
CDR3 DNA: TGTGCCAGCAGCGCACGCCGCTCTGGAAACACCATATATTTT; CDR3 protein: CASSARRSGNTIYF; J gene: TRBJ1-3; CDR3 length: 14; D gene: NA; clone size: NA; V gene: TRBV9
CDR3 DNA: TGTGCCATCAGTGAGTCCCGGGTGACACCCAACTATGGCTACACCTTC; CDR3 protein: CAISESRVTPNYGYTF; J gene: TRBJ1-2; CDR3 length: 16; D gene: NA; clone size: NA; V gene: TRBV10-3
CDR3 DNA: TGTGCCAGCAGTAGACGGACAGGGGGTAATGAAAAACTGTTTTTT; CDR3 protein: CASSRRTGGNEKLFF; J gene: TRBJ1-4; CDR3 length: 15; D gene: TRBD1; clone size: NA; V gene: TRBV12-3/TRBV12-4